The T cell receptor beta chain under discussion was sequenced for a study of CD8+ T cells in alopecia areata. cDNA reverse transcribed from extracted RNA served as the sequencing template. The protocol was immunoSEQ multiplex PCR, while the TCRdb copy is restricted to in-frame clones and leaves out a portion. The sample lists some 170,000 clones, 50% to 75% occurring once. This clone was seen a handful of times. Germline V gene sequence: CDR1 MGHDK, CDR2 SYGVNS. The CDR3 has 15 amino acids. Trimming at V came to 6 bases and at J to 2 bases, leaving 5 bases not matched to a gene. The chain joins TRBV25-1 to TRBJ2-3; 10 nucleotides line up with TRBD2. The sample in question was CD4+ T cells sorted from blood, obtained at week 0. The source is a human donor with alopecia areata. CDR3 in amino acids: CASSRTSGLTDTQYF. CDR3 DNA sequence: TGTGCCAGCAGCCGGACTAGCGGCCTCACAGATACGCAGTATTTT.